The 15 T cell receptor beta chains reported below all come from one sample, sequenced in a study of shared clonotypes between healthy human individuals. Repertoires were generated with immunoSEQ multiplex PCR, while TCRdb's copy carries only in-frame clones and drops some. This table holds around 430,000 clones, around 79% found once. Sequencing was performed on PBMCs. These receptor sequences come from a woman aged 40 to 50 in good health. Some clones in this sample may be carry-over from other donors' samples.

This rearrangement joins TRBV9 to TRBJ2-2; D is possibly TRBD1 (5 bases). The CDR3 is 13 residues long. From germline, CDR1 is SGDLS and CDR2 YYNGEE. Trimming removed 7 bases at V and 1 base at J, with 8 bases between. CDR3 DNA: TGTGCCAGCGGCGGACAGAACACCGGGGAGCTGTTTTTT. Translating gives CASGGQNTGELFF. The full variable domain, with the rest looked up from reference TRBV9 and TRBJ2-2, is DSGVTQTPKHLITATGQRVTLRCSPRSGDLSVYWYQQSLDQGLQFLIQYYNGEERAKGNILERFSAQQFPDLHSELNLSSLELGDSALYFCASGGQNTGELFFGEGSRLTVL.

The V and J genes are TRBV7-8 and TRBJ2-7; TRBD1 is a possible D gene (6 bases). Trimming removed 5 bases at V and 3 bases at J, with 11 bases between. CDR1 is SGHVS, CDR2 FQNEAQ, per germline. The length of the CDR3 is 13 residues. CDR3 amino acids: CASSTDRNYEQYF. The CDR3 DNA reads as TGTGCCAGCAGCACAGACAGGAACTACGAGCAGTACTTC.

This chain joins TRBV10-3 and TRBJ1-2; 8 bases agree with TRBD1. The V gene's germline CDR1 is ENHRY and CDR2 SYGVKD. The CDR3 sequence is 14 residues long. V shed 7 bases and J 8 bases; nucleotides not matched to a gene: 12. Here the CDR3 DNA reads TGTGCCATCACCCTGTCAGGGGGCGCAGGAGGCTACACCTTC. This translates into CAITLSGGAGGYTF.

The chain uses TRBV11-2 and TRBJ2-1, with TRBD2 matching 13 bases. Germline CDR1 and CDR2: SGHAT and FQNNGV. Losses at the gene ends were 4 bases for V and 5 bases for J; bases not matched to a gene: 11. The CDR3 runs to 18 residues. CDR3 region: CASSSWTSGSFTHNEQFF. CDR3 DNA sequence: TGTGCCAGCAGCTCCTGGACTAGCGGGAGTTTCACCCACAATGAGCAGTTCTTC.

This clone occurred many times. The chain combines TRBV28 with TRBJ1-2; possibly TRBD1 for D (6 bases). The germline V gene has CDR1 MDHEN and CDR2 SYDVKM. This CDR3 has 12 residues. Trimming pared 9 bases from V and 0 bases from J, leaving 8 bases between. The DNA for the CDR3 is TGTGCCAGTCAGGGGTCTAACTATGGCTACACCTTC. Its protein product is CASQGSNYGYTF.

This clone was seen a few times. The same CDR3 is also encoded by other DNA sequences in this sample. The chain combines TRBV6-4 with TRBJ2-1; 8 bases line up with TRBD2. CDR1 MRHNA and CDR2 SNTAGT come from the germline V gene. The CDR3 has 14 amino acids. After removal of 3 bases from V and 6 bases from J, the junction contained 4 bases not matched to a gene. CDR3 sequence reads: CASSEGSGSNEQFF. The DNA of the CDR3 is TGTGCCAGCAGTGAGGGGAGCGGGAGCAATGAGCAGTTCTTC.

This clone has only a few counts. V gene TRBV9 combines with J gene TRBJ2-1, with 7 bases matching TRBD2. The CDR3 spans 15 residues. CDR1 and CDR2 from the germline V gene are SGDLS and YYNGEE. V lost 3 bases to trimming and J lost 2 bases; unmatched junction nucleotides: 5. For the CDR3, the DNA is TGTGCCAGCAGCGAGACTAGCAACACCTACAATGAGCAGTTCTTC. Translated, it gives CASSETSNTYNEQFF.

This clone was observed a few times. The chain is built from TRBV28 and TRBJ2-4; 7 nucleotides align to TRBD1. Germline values: CDR1 MDHEN, CDR2 SYDVKM. CDR3 size: 15 residues. Trimming took 5 bases from V and 8 from J; bases not matched to a gene: 12. CDR3 sequence reads: CASSITGAKSYIQYF. DNA of the CDR3: TGTGCCAGCAGTATAACAGGGGCCAAGTCGTACATTCAGTACTTC.

The CDR3 protein is CASSAGTGVANTEAFF. Here the CDR3 DNA reads TGTGCCAGCAGTGCAGGGACAGGGGTGGCGAACACTGAAGCTTTCTTT. The J gene is TRBJ1-1, the V gene TRBV6-1; 10 bases are a match to TRBD1. Germline values: CDR1 MNHNS, CDR2 SASEGT. Germline trimming cut 4 bases from V and 1 base from J; bases unmatched to any gene: 6. There are 16 residues in the CDR3.

The V and J genes are TRBV5-1 and TRBJ1-1, with D possibly matching TRBD1 (5 bases). Deletions cut 5 bases from V and 10 bases from J, with 15 bases between. Germline lookup yields CDR1 SGHRS and CDR2 YFSETQ. The CDR3 has 12 residues. The DNA of the CDR3 is TGCGCCAGCAGTCTAGACCGGGGGGTAGCTTTCTTT. Encoded protein: CASSLDRGVAFF.

Points on this clone: This CDR3 is also generated by other DNA sequences in the sample. The chain is built from TRBV28 and TRBJ1-5, with D uncertain. The CDR3 extends over 12 amino acids. Trimming took off 3 bases at V and 7 bases at J, with 7 bases between the two ends. Germline V gene sequence: CDR1 MDHEN, CDR2 SYDVKM. The CDR3 DNA reads as TGTGCCAGCAGTTTCCCAGGACAGCCCCAGCATTTT. It translates to CASSFPGQPQHF.

J is TRBJ1-5 and V is TRBV28; TRBD1 agrees at 7 bases. CDR3 size: 14 residues. CDR1 and CDR2 from the germline V gene are MDHEN and SYDVKM. J gave up 4 bases and V 7 bases, and 7 bases lay outside the gene matches. CDR3 DNA sequence: TGTGCCAGCAAGGAAGGGGGCGGTAATCAGCCCCAGCATTTT. Protein product: CASKEGGGNQPQHF.

There are many counts of this clone. This chain uses TRBV7-3 with TRBJ2-1; D may be TRBD2 (6 bases). V was trimmed by 5 bases and J by 4 bases, leaving 12 bases between them. This CDR3 has 14 residues. In germline, CDR1 is SGHTA, CDR2 FQGTGA. The CDR3 reads CASSPTREYNEQFF. Written as DNA, the CDR3 is TGTGCCAGCAGCCCCACCCGGGAGTACAATGAGCAGTTCTTC.

The chain has TRBV28 and TRBJ1-6; D gene unclear. CDR3 length: 12 residues. Between the trimmed V and J ends, which lost 6 bases and 7 bases, there was a span of 7 bases. Germline values: CDR1 MDHEN, CDR2 SYDVKM. CDR3: CASSKANSPLHF. The CDR3 nucleotides are TGTGCCAGCAGCAAGGCGAATTCACCCCTCCACTTT.

The chain recombines TRBV9 with TRBJ1-1; 9 bases are a match to TRBD1. The length of the CDR3 is 14 residues. Losses at the gene ends were 5 bases for V and 5 bases for J; bases not matched to a gene: 7. CDR1 is SGDLS, CDR2 YYNGEE, per germline. The CDR3 DNA reads TGTGCCAGCAGTGGTCCGGGACAGGGAACTGAAGCTTTCTTT. Amino acids: CASSGPGQGTEAFF.